The T cell receptor beta chain described here comes from a study of blood T cell repertoires in COVID-19. As for the study in general: Nucleic acid was either cDNA or gDNA, and it came from T cells, B-cell-depleted T cells, or PBMCs.

Data came from immunoSEQ multiplex PCR; TCRdb stores just in-frame clones and leaves some out. Of more than 250,000 clones in the sample, just under 90% are singletons; the top ten hold over 5.5%. This clone was counted between two and nine times. The Seattle site enrolled patients during active infection and followed them longitudinally. CDR1 is SGHAT, CDR2 FQNNGV, per germline. The CDR3 consists of 15 residues. Trimming took off 1 base at V and 3 bases at J, with 13 bases between the two ends. The specimen was peripheral blood. J is TRBJ2-7 and V is TRBV11-2, with D unresolved. This TCR derives from a woman aged 45-65 years with COVID-19, enrolled during active disease. CDR3 protein: CASSLGTLSYYEQYF. The CDR3 coding sequence is TGTGCCAGCAGCTTAGGTACCCTCTCCTACTACGAGCAGTACTTC. Combining the CDR3 with reference TRBV11-2 and TRBJ2-7 gives the whole variable domain EAGVAQSPRYKIIEKRQSVAFWCNPISGHATLYWYQQILGQGPKLLIQFQNNGVVDDSQLPKDRFSAERLKGVDSTLKIQPAKLEDSAVYLCASSLGTLSYYEQYFGPGTRLTVT.